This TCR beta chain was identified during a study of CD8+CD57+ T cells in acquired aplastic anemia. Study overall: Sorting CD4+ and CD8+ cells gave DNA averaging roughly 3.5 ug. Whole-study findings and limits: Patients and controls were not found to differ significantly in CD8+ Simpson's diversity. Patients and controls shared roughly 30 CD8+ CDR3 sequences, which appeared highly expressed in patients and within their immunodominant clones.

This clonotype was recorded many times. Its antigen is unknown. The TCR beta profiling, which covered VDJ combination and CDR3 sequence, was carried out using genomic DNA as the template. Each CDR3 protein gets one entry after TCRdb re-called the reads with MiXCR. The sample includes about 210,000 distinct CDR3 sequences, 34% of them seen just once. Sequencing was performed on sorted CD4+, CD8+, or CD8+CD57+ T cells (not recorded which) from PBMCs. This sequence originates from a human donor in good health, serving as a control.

The CDR3 sequence: CASSSPGLAGVEQYF. The CDR3 DNA reads TGTGCCAGCAGCTCCCCGGGACTAGCGGGAGTCGAGCAGTACTTC. The chain has TRBV5-4 and TRBJ2-7, with 14 bases aligning to TRBD2. V lost 3 bases and J lost 6; bases outside the gene matches: 5. The germline CDR1 and CDR2 sequences are SGHNT and YYREEE (reference sequence). This CDR3 region has 15 residues.